This T cell receptor beta chain was captured in a study of shared clonotypes between healthy human individuals. Study details: Ranging from 18 to 49 in age, donors were two women and a few men. The study's findings and limits: Generally, estimated richness proved larger in naive subsets than it did in memory subsets. The naive CD4 repertoires of several donors were compared, and roughly 5% of clonotypes were shared.

CDR3 length: 16 amino acids. Germline V lookup: CDR1 MDHEN, CDR2 SYDVKM. Trimming took off 1 base at V and 4 bases at J, with 14 bases between the two ends. Assay used: immunoSEQ multiplex PCR; TCRdb lists only in-frame clones, some missing. The sample carries 1.5 million to 2.5 million clones, approximately 94% recorded once. CD45RO-negative, CCR7-selected cells formed the naive CD8 fraction, which excluded terminally differentiated effector memory CD45RA+ cells. This clone was seen only once. Its specificity is not known. Sequences were obtained from naive CD8+ T cells sorted from blood. The source of this sequence is a young man in good health. This chain joins TRBV28 and TRBJ1-3; D possibly corresponds to TRBD1 (5 bases). CDR3 amino acids: CASSLLGEVGGNTIYF. In nucleotides, the CDR3 is TGTGCCAGCAGTTTATTGGGGGAAGTGGGCGGAAACACCATATATTTT.